These 30 T cell receptor beta chains share one sample of origin, sequenced in a study of breast tumors, draining lymph nodes, adjacent tissues (TCRdb year 2016). The library was built by means of multiplex PCR. The data were produced on an Illumina HiSeq 2000. Clones were called with MiXCR by TCRdb after fastp trimmed the public reads at Q25, and only in-frame beta chains were retained. Every distinct CDR3 protein forms one entry, paired with its most common genes and DNA. In this sample the table shows around 250,000 distinct CDR3 sequences, around 35% of which occur a single time. About 3.9% of the sample lies in the top ten. Lymph node samples came from the axillary draining lymph nodes of breast cancer patients. Sequenced input: axillary lymph node tissue. Receptor source: a female donor with breast cancer. Some clones in this sample may be carry-over from other donors' samples.

This clonotype came up many times. This chain links TRBV2 with TRBJ1-6, with 8 positions matching TRBD1. Germline V lookup: CDR1 SNHLY, CDR2 FYNNEI. The CDR3 is 12 amino acids. Trimming at V came to 10 bases and at J to 9 bases, leaving 5 bases not matched to a gene. Written as DNA, the CDR3 is TGTGCCATAACCAGGGGGCCTTCACCCCTCCACTTT. Amino acids: CAITRGPSPLHF.

In the case of this clonotype: Since a much larger clone is just one base distant, this may be a read error. Since no conserved phenylalanine or tryptophan closes the CDR3, a read error is the likely cause. The rearrangement links TRBV6-6 to TRBJ2-5, with 11 bases identical to TRBD2. The CDR3 runs to 15 residues. V lost 6 bases, J lost 4 bases, and 7 bases stayed unmatched. CDR1 MNHNY and CDR2 SVGAGI come from the germline V gene (reference sequence). CDR3 region: CASRIAGGPGETQYV. The CDR3 DNA is TGTGCCAGCAGAATAGCGGGAGGGCCCGGAGAGACCCAGTACGTC.

The V and J genes are TRBV6-1 and TRBJ2-3, with D possibly being TRBD2 (6 bases). V dropped 4 bases and J dropped 5 bases, with 16 bases sitting between them. The CDR3 loop spans 15 amino acids. CDR1 is MNHNS and CDR2 is SASEGT in the germline V gene. Here the CDR3 reads CASSADDGGLDTQYF. CDR3 DNA: TGTGCCAGCAGTGCTGATGACGGGGGACTAGATACGCAGTATTTT.

This clonotype appeared many times. The J gene is TRBJ2-1, the V gene TRBV10-2; 8 nucleotides align to TRBD2. V trimming: 4 bases; J trimming: 7 bases; junction bases outside the gene matches: 3. The CDR3 spans 13 residues. Germline V gene data show CDR1 as WSHSY and CDR2 as SAAADI. CDR3 amino acids: CASSGTGGNEQFF. The CDR3 bases are TGCGCCAGCAGTGGGACGGGGGGGAATGAGCAGTTCTTC.

There are many counts of this clonotype. This chain connects TRBV5-6 to TRBJ1-5; D is unclear. CDR3 length: 13 amino acids. The germline V gene has CDR1 SGHDT and CDR2 YYEEEE. V was trimmed by 2 bases and J by 11 bases, leaving 14 bases between them. CDR3 loop: CASSFWAVRAQHF. As DNA, the CDR3 is TGTGCCAGCAGCTTTTGGGCAGTTCGGGCCCAGCATTTT.

At least ten counts were recorded for this clonotype. The rearrangement uses TRBV4-3 and TRBJ1-6; D is ambiguous. Germline CDR1 LGHNA, CDR2 YSLEER. Trimming removed 0 bases from V and 10 bases from J, with 13 bases in between. The CDR3 runs to 15 residues. In nucleotides, the CDR3 is TGCGCCAGCAGCCAAGATAGGGCTCGGAGGTCACCCCTCCACTTT. Translated: CASSQDRARRSPLHF.

This clonotype came up many times. In nucleotides, the CDR3 is TGTGCCAGCAGCTTAGCGTTTTTGAGGGAGGGGTGGACCGGGGAGCTGTTTTTT. Its translation: CASSLAFLREGWTGELFF. V and J are TRBV7-8 and TRBJ2-2; 7 bases are a match to TRBD2. The CDR3 spans 18 residues. Germline trimming cut 0 bases from V and 5 bases from J; bases unmatched to any gene: 12. Per germline, CDR1 SGHVS and CDR2 FQNEAQ.

The chain links TRBV6-5 to TRBJ2-1, with 12 bases aligning to TRBD2. The CDR3 contains 16 residues. V was pared by 8 bases and J by 5 bases, with 10 bases of the junction left unmatched. Germline CDR1 MNHEY, CDR2 SVGAGI. CDR3 amino acids: CASGASGRASNNEQFF. The CDR3 DNA reads as TGTGCCAGCGGGGCTAGCGGGAGGGCCTCAAACAATGAGCAGTTCTTC.

This clonotype appeared many times. This chain connects TRBV10-3 to TRBJ1-3; TRBD1 might be the D (5 bases). There are 16 residues in the CDR3. V gave up 0 bases and J gave up 3 bases, with 12 bases separating them. Germline V CDR1 and CDR2: ENHRY, SYGVKD. The DNA of the CDR3 is TGTGCCATCAGTGAGTCCGGGGGGACGTTTGGAAACACCATATATTTT. Translation: CAISESGGTFGNTIYF.

The chain carries TRBV7-2 and TRBJ1-3; D is possibly TRBD1 (5 bases). The CDR3 is made up of 16 amino acids. In germline, CDR1 is SGHTA, CDR2 FQGNSA. V was pared by 2 bases and J by 2 bases, with 13 bases between. This CDR3 is CASSLRSGGAGNTIYF. The CDR3 DNA sequence: TGTGCCAGCAGCTTAAGGAGCGGGGGGGCTGGAAACACCATATATTTT. Supplemented by reference TRBV7-2 and TRBJ1-3, the full variable domain reads GAGVSQSPSNKVTEKGKDVELRCDPISGHTALYWYRQSLGQGLEFLIYFQGNSAPDKSGLPSDRFSAERTGGSVSTLTIQRTQQEDSAVYLCASSLRSGGAGNTIYFGEGSWLTVV.

This clonotype appeared once. This sequence may be a read error, since a much larger clone differs from it by one base. The CDR3 nucleotides are TGTGCCGGCAGCTTAGTTACCGGTAACTCCTACGAGCAGTACTTC. Its translation is CAGSLVTGNSYEQYF. This chain links TRBV11-3 with TRBJ2-7, with D unresolved. CDR1 is SGHNT, CDR2 YENEEA, per germline. This CDR3 has 15 residues.

This clonotype was counted ten times or more. The chain employs TRBV14 and TRBJ1-4, with 8 bases identical to TRBD1. The germline V gene encodes CDR1 SGHDN and CDR2 FVKESK. This CDR3 region has 18 residues. After removal of 0 bases from V and 7 bases from J, the junction contained 13 bases not matched to a gene. The CDR3 DNA sequence: TGTGCCAGCAGCCAAGATTGGGCAGGGGGCGTTGGTGGTGAAAAACTGTTTTTT. This codes for CASSQDWAGGVGGEKLFF.

The table lists this clonotype with many counts. The V gene is TRBV7-6, the J gene TRBJ2-5, with D possibly TRBD2 on 6 matching bases. This CDR3 is 16 amino acids long. CDR1 and CDR2 (germline): SGHVS, FNYEAQ. V was cut by 1 base and J by 5 bases, with 17 bases left in between. The CDR3, as DNA: TGTGCCAGCAGCTTAGTTATCGGACTAAAGCGGGAGACCCAGTACTTC. This translates into CASSLVIGLKRETQYF.

The chain employs TRBV6-5 and TRBJ2-5; D not certain. Trimming shortened V by 4 bases and J by 11 bases, and 5 bases separated the two germline ends. The CDR3 has 9 residues. Germline CDR1 MNHEY, CDR2 SVGAGI. The CDR3 DNA is TGTGCCAGCAGTTTATCACAGTACTTC. Translated, it gives CASSLSQYF.

The rearrangement links TRBV6-2 or TRBV6-3 to TRBJ2-7; no firm D call. Trimming removed 4 bases from V and 4 bases from J, with 5 bases in between. This CDR3 spans 11 amino acids. Per the germline V gene, CDR1 is MNHEY and CDR2 is SVGEGT. The CDR3: CASSSFYEQYF. The DNA of the CDR3 is TGTGCCAGCAGTTCCTTTTACGAGCAGTACTTC.

This clonotype was recorded many times. The chain uses TRBV9 and TRBJ1-4; D gene unclear. There are 14 residues in the CDR3. The germline V and J ends were trimmed by 3 bases and 2 bases, with 8 bases remaining between them. Germline V gene data show CDR1 as SGDLS and CDR2 as YYNGEE. CDR3 DNA: TGTGCCAGCAGCGCCTTTGGGACTAATGAAAAACTGTTTTTT. Translated, it gives CASSAFGTNEKLFF. Using reference TRBV9 and TRBJ1-4 for the parts outside the CDR3, the full variable domain is DSGVTQTPKHLITATGQRVTLRCSPRSGDLSVYWYQQSLDQGLQFLIQYYNGEERAKGNILERFSAQQFPDLHSELNLSSLELGDSALYFCASSAFGTNEKLFFGSGTQLSVL.

This clonotype was counted ten times or more. The chain carries TRBV7-8 and TRBJ2-7; 11 positions match TRBD2. Germline trimming cut 4 bases from V and 7 bases from J; bases unmatched to any gene: 6. Germline assignment: CDR1 SGHVS and CDR2 FQNEAQ. The CDR3 spans 14 residues. The CDR3 nucleotides read TGTGCCAGCAGCTCCCTAGCGGGAGGAAGGGAGCAGTACTTC. Translated: CASSSLAGGREQYF.

V and J are TRBV5-5 and TRBJ1-2, with 8 positions matching TRBD1. CDR1 and CDR2 from the germline V gene are SGHKS and YYEKEE (reference sequence). The V segment lost 4 bases and the J segment 4 bases; nucleotides outside the gene matches: 6. CDR3 length: 14 residues. The CDR3 loop is CASSPTDRGYGYTF. CDR3 bases: TGTGCCAGCAGCCCGACCGACAGGGGCTATGGCTACACCTTC.

The chain joins TRBV20-1 to TRBJ2-7, with TRBD2 matching 11 bases. This CDR3 has 13 residues. CDR1 DFQATT and CDR2 SNEGSKA come from the germline V gene (reference sequence). V gave up 5 bases and J gave up 4 bases; unmatched junction bases: 4. The CDR3 coding sequence is TGCAGTGCTTTGACTAGCGGGACTTACGAGCAGTACTTC. This encodes CSALTSGTYEQYF.

This clonotype was seen repeatedly, ten times or more. This chain links TRBV11-2 with TRBJ2-1, with 7 bases aligning to TRBD2. CDR3 length: 15 amino acids. Germline lookup yields CDR1 SGHAT and CDR2 FQNNGV. After removal of 5 bases from V and 4 bases from J, the junction contained 8 bases not matched to a gene. The DNA of the CDR3 is TGTGCCAGCAGCCTGAGGGCTAGCGGATACAATGAGCAGTTCTTC. It translates to CASSLRASGYNEQFF.

The sample holds many counts of this clonotype. The chain is built from TRBV7-9 and TRBJ2-1; 8 bases match TRBD2. This CDR3 spans 16 amino acids. The V and J ends lost 2 bases and 2 bases, in that order; junction bases with no gene match: 5. From germline, CDR1 is SEHNR and CDR2 FQNEAQ (reference sequence). Written as DNA, the CDR3 is TGTGCCAGCAGCTTAAGCCTAGCGGGCACCTACAATGAGCAGTTCTTC. Translating gives CASSLSLAGTYNEQFF.

There are a few counts of this clonotype. A single base separates this from a much larger clone, so it may be a read error. The chain couples TRBV20-1 to TRBJ1-2; possible D gene TRBD1, 6 bases. The CDR3 is 12 amino acids. V was pared by 5 bases and J by 5 bases, with 12 bases between. CDR1 DFQATT and CDR2 SNEGSKA come from the germline V gene (reference sequence). CDR3: CSAGITGYGYTF. CDR3 nucleotides: TGCAGTGCTGGTATCACAGGGTATGGCTACACCTTC.

Points on this clonotype: This could be a read error, since a much larger clone is one nucleotide away. The chain employs TRBV20-1 and TRBJ2-7, with D possibly being TRBD2 (6 bases). CDR3 length: 13 amino acids. The V gene's germline CDR1 is DFQATT and CDR2 SNEGSKA (reference sequence). CDR3 nucleotide sequence: TGCAGTGCTGGCGGGGACGGGACCTACGCGCAGTACTTC. Its protein product is CSAGGDGTYAQYF.

This chain uses TRBV28 with TRBJ2-7, with D tentatively TRBD1 or TRBD2 (6 bases each). CDR1 and CDR2 from the germline V gene are MDHEN and SYDVKM. There are 16 residues in the CDR3. The V end was cut by 2 bases, the J end by 3 bases, with 17 bases between. The CDR3 sequence is CASSLHRGTNSYEQYF. The CDR3 DNA is TGTGCCAGCAGTTTACACCGCGGGACAAACAGCTACGAGCAGTACTTC.

This chain links TRBV3-1 with TRBJ2-7; 10 bases map to TRBD2. V lost 0 bases and J lost 3; bases outside the gene matches: 8. In germline, CDR1 is LGHDT, CDR2 YNNKEL (reference sequence). The CDR3 loop spans 17 amino acids. Here the CDR3 reads CASSQDPRLAGNYEQYF. For the CDR3, the DNA is TGTGCCAGCAGCCAAGACCCCCGACTAGCGGGTAACTACGAGCAGTACTTC.

This clonotype appeared many times. This chain uses TRBV12-3 or TRBV12-4 with TRBJ2-1; D perhaps matches TRBD2 (5 bases). The CDR3 covers 14 residues. V was shortened by 6 bases and J by 4 bases, with 13 bases between the two germline ends. The CDR3 here is CASRLPGSYNEQFF. In DNA, the CDR3 is TGTGCCAGCAGACTCCCTGGGAGTTACAATGAGCAGTTCTTC.

This clonotype was detected many times. The chain has TRBV19 and TRBJ2-1, with 7 bases that match TRBD1. Unmatched junction bases numbered 5, after V lost 6 bases and J lost 3 bases. The V gene's germline CDR1 is LNHDA and CDR2 SQIVND (reference sequence). The CDR3 contains 14 residues. CDR3 nucleotides: TGTGCCAGTAGCCTCCGGGACAGCTACAATGAGCAGTTCTTC. This translates into CASSLRDSYNEQFF. The full variable domain, in which reference TRBV19 and TRBJ2-1 provide the parts outside the CDR3, is DGGITQSPKYLFRKEGQNVTLSCEQNLNHDAMYWYRQDPGQGLRLIYYSQIVNDFQKGDIAEGYSVSREKKESFPLTVTSAQKNPTAFYLCASSLRDSYNEQFFGPGTRLTVL.

There are many counts of this clonotype. This chain connects TRBV2 to TRBJ2-3, with TRBD2 as a possible D gene (6 bases). The CDR3 extends over 15 amino acids. The V and J ends lost 0 bases and 2 bases respectively, with 9 bases between them. Per germline, CDR1 SNHLY and CDR2 FYNNEI. CDR3 region: CASSEASGTTDTQYF. CDR3 nucleotide sequence: TGTGCCAGCAGTGAAGCTAGCGGTACCACAGATACGCAGTATTTT.

The V call is TRBV7-9, the J call TRBJ1-6, with a possible D match to TRBD1 (5 bases). Trimming shortened V by 5 bases and J by 8 bases, and 13 bases separated the two germline ends. This CDR3 comprises 14 residues. Germline CDR1 SEHNR, CDR2 FQNEAQ (reference sequence). The CDR3 loop is CASSTRGEHSPLHF. The CDR3 nucleotides are TGTGCCAGCAGCACTCGGGGGGAACATTCACCCCTCCACTTT.

This clonotype was seen more than once but under ten times. This chain links TRBV11-2 with TRBJ2-1; 7 positions match TRBD2. The CDR3 length is 16 residues. Trimming took 5 bases from V and 2 from J; bases not matched to a gene: 9. Germline lookup yields CDR1 SGHAT and CDR2 FQNNGV. The CDR3 loop is CASSRGLAGTYNEQFF. The CDR3 DNA follows: TGTGCCAGCAGCCGCGGGTTAGCGGGTACCTACAATGAGCAGTTCTTC. Variable domain in full (rest from reference TRBV11-2 and TRBJ2-1): EAGVAQSPRYKIIEKRQSVAFWCNPISGHATLYWYQQILGQGPKLLIQFQNNGVVDDSQLPKDRFSAERLKGVDSTLKIQPAKLEDSAVYLCASSRGLAGTYNEQFFGPGTRLTVL.